This TCR beta chain was obtained from a study of blood T cell repertoires in COVID-19. TCRdb's copy holds only in-frame clones and misses some; the assay was immunoSEQ multiplex PCR. Of some 150,000 clones listed, around 84% are singletons. V lost 7 bases, J lost 1 base, and 14 bases lay in between. The germline CDR1 and CDR2 sequences are MDHEN and SYDVKM. The CDR3 totals 14 residues. This TCR was sampled from a middle-aged man with acute or convalescent COVID-19. J is TRBJ2-7 and V is TRBV28; D not resolved. The sample consisted of peripheral blood. The CDR3, as DNA: TGTGCCAGCACTCCCCGCGCATCATCCTACGAGCAGTACTTC. Its protein product is CASTPRASSYEQYF.